This entry lists 9 T cell receptor beta chains sequenced from one sample in a study of blood T cell repertoires in COVID-19. The method was immunoSEQ multiplex PCR; TCRdb's version includes in-frame clones alone and lacks a portion of them. The sample lists 150,000 to 200,000 clones; roughly four fifths were seen once. Sample: peripheral blood. The receptors derive from a human donor in a cohort sampled during active COVID-19.

V gene TRBV7-2 combines with J gene TRBJ1-1, with 10 bases lining up with TRBD1. The germline V gene has CDR1 SGHTA and CDR2 FQGNSA. The J segment lost 5 bases and the V segment lost 4 bases, leaving 7 bases of the junction unmatched. This CDR3 has 15 residues. The CDR3 region has the DNA TGTGCCAGCAGCTCACGGGGACAGGGGAGGACTGAAGCTTTCTTT. Translated: CASSSRGQGRTEAFF.

This chain uses TRBV11-1 with TRBJ2-2; TRBD1 is a possible D gene (5 bases). Deletions cut 5 bases from V and 1 base from J, with 8 bases between. Germline CDR1 reads SGHAT; CDR2 reads FQDESV (reference sequence). This CDR3 spans 14 amino acids. The CDR3 coding sequence is TGTGCCAGCAGCCAAGGGGAGAACACCGGGGAGCTGTTTTTT. It translates to CASSQGENTGELFF.

The V gene is TRBV18, the J gene TRBJ1-4, with D unresolved. Per germline, CDR1 KGHSH and CDR2 LQKENI. Trimming cost V 6 bases and J 1 base, with 12 bases left between them. The CDR3 consists of 15 residues. The CDR3 region is CASSEAGGTNEKLFF. The CDR3 coding sequence is TGTGCCAGCTCGGAGGCGGGCGGAACTAATGAAAAACTGTTTTTT.

The chain links TRBV7-8 to TRBJ2-1; tentative D call: TRBD2 (5 bases). The CDR3 sequence is 17 residues long. V lost 0 bases, J lost 3 bases, and 15 bases lay in between. In germline, CDR1 is SGHVS, CDR2 FQNEAQ. CDR3 loop: CASSLASAVGVYNEQFF. In DNA, the CDR3 is TGTGCCAGCAGCTTAGCGTCGGCGGTCGGGGTCTACAATGAGCAGTTCTTC. Supplemented by reference TRBV7-8 and TRBJ2-1, the full variable domain reads GAGVSQSPRYKVAKRGQDVALRCDPISGHVSLFWYQQALGQGPEFLTYFQNEAQLDKSGLPSDRFFAERPEGSVSTLKIQRTQQEDSAVYLCASSLASAVGVYNEQFFGPGTRLTVL.

J is TRBJ1-2 and V is TRBV4-3; D possibly corresponds to TRBD1 (6 bases). V lost 2 bases and J lost 6, with 16 bases in between. The length of the CDR3 is 15 residues. From germline, CDR1 is LGHNA and CDR2 YSLEER. The CDR3 reads CASSQILGAQNGYTF. CDR3 sequence (DNA): TGCGCCAGCAGCCAAATTCTGGGGGCGCAGAATGGCTACACCTTC.

This chain connects TRBV24-1 to TRBJ1-5; D may be TRBD1 (5 bases). Germline CDR1 reads KGHDR; CDR2 reads SFDVKD. V was trimmed by 6 bases and J by 4 bases, leaving 6 bases between them. The CDR3 length is 12 residues. The CDR3 is CATSSGNQPQHF. The CDR3 DNA sequence: TGTGCCACCAGTTCAGGGAATCAGCCCCAGCATTTT.

The V and J genes are TRBV10-3 and TRBJ1-6; 7 nucleotides match TRBD1. The CDR3 is 16 residues long. In germline, CDR1 is ENHRY, CDR2 SYGVKD. Unmatched junction bases numbered 2, after V lost 3 bases and J lost 0 bases. The chain's CDR3 is CAISEQGSSYNSPLHF. The CDR3 nucleotides read TGTGCCATCAGTGAACAGGGGAGCTCCTATAATTCACCCCTCCACTTT.

This chain joins TRBV7-2 and TRBJ2-4, with 8 positions matching TRBD1. The V and J ends lost 1 base and 1 base, in that order; junction bases with no gene match: 6. The CDR3 sequence is 17 residues long. In germline, CDR1 is SGHTA, CDR2 FQGNSA. For the CDR3, the DNA is TGTGCCAGCAGCTTAGTTGCAGGGGGCCTCGCCAAAAACATTCAGTACTTC. Translation gives CASSLVAGGLAKNIQYF.

This clone was seen only a few times. This chain connects TRBV19 to TRBJ1-5; 7 bases align to TRBD1. Germline-derived CDR1 and CDR2 are LNHDA and SQIVND (reference sequence). The CDR3 has 12 residues. V was clipped by 10 bases and J by 1 base; unmatched bases: 1. CDR3: CATRGSNQPQHF. CDR3 sequence (DNA): TGTGCCACCAGGGGGAGCAATCAGCCCCAGCATTTT.